This TCR beta chain was recovered during a study of cytomegalovirus exposure and HLA in healthy donors (dated by TCRdb to 2017 to 2019). In terms of the full investigation: In an earlier analysis of some 610 of the donors, 276 Gb of sequence data and roughly 100 million unique TCR beta sequences from about 190 million T cells were reported. Using immunosequencing, the study profiled T cell repertoires from fewer than 850 subjects and related those repertoires to cytomegalovirus serostatus. HLA typing included class I and class II loci at four-digit resolution. Every discovery cohort repertoire had been produced on one sequencing platform. Rather than drawing on any new phenotypic data, the later analysis identified candidate immune exposures from TCR beta sequences and the way those sequences occurred across donors. To predict cytomegalovirus infection status, the study brought together high-throughput TCR immunosequencing, statistical association of individual TCRs with disease status, and machine learning. Of the approximately 400 genotyped donors, 81% were placed in the genetic ancestry cluster associated with self-reported Caucasian donors. On average, roughly 240,000 unique TCR beta nucleotide sequences were sequenced per donor among 398 genotyped donors of the cohort, with around 19% of those sequences being non-productive. About five DR-DQ haplotypes were treated as single units for association and clustering because of strong linkage in the cohort. An early release that covered approximately 600 HLA-typed donors contained about 300 gigabases of sequencing data and 75 million to 100 million unique TCR sequences. A later genetic analysis took genome-wide SNP genotypes for about 55% of the roughly 670 donors and used that subset as a discovery cohort. The number of typed donors differed by locus: about 629-630 for A, B, C, DRB1 and DQB1; 522 for DQA1; 606 for DPA1; and 400 to 480 for DPB1. The study was designed to test whether signatures of past pathogen exposure could be identified by cataloging public T cell receptors. Donor age, sex, ethnicity and CMV serostatus were compiled alongside the repertoire data. Along with the approximately 600-subject first cohort, a separate validation cohort of around 120 different subjects was used. In a later analysis, previously published TCR beta repertoires from more than 500 donors were re-analyzed and high-resolution HLA genotyping was added so that TCR occurrence patterns could be studied. To decide whether each TCR beta V gene segment behaved as functional or pseudogenic, an earlier analysis of some 600 of the donors relied on high-throughput TCR beta sequencing.

Here is what the overall study found, with its caveats: In a later analysis, HLA-associated TCR beta chains showed more clonal expansion and lower generation probabilities than non-associated chains that were equally common. Most TCR sequences were seen in very few donors, while some public TCRs were found in many individuals. A cluster of highly shared sequence variants was judged likely to be a technical artifact of the sequencing pipeline. The earlier analysis of about 600 of the donors excluded some 15 rarely observed V segments, including chromosome 9 orphons, because counts were too low. In an earlier analysis of approximately 590 of the donors, most TCR beta V segments appeared in productive rearrangements about 87% or about 30% of the time, broadly matching IMGT annotations. Because HLA typing was missing for some donors at each locus, association tests included only the typed subset. When HLA alleles, especially DR and DQ, strongly co-occurred, attributing TCR associations to individual alleles was difficult. Only TCR beta chains were sequenced in this cohort, and the absence of alpha or paired-chain data limited detectable features. Presence/absence analyses assumed roughly uniform sequencing depth across donors, an assumption that may not hold. CMV serostatus was the only immune exposure information available for the cohort. In the study, some 160 TCR beta chains were listed as associated with cytomegalovirus. A few of the identified cytomegalovirus-associated TCR beta chains were confirmed in vitro to be specific for cytomegalovirus antigens. Correlated functional status among segregating V segments might reflect linkage disequilibrium, but an unknown experimental factor could not be ruled out. The authors suggested that the approach could potentially be extended to other disease states and immunological phenotypes. Specific HLA alleles were associated with 15,000 to 20,000 TCR beta sequences at a false discovery rate of 0.05 in a later analysis. A later analysis reported that several top co-occurrence clusters appeared linked to parvovirus B19, influenza, CMV and Epstein-Barr virus. In a later genetic analysis, a missense DCLRE1C variant was associated with V-gene and J-gene trimming of TCR beta chains, and the association was replicated in an independent cohort. A later genetic analysis reported fewer N-insertions in productive TCRs among donors in an Asian-associated ancestry cluster than the roughly 640-donor mean. A later analysis found that TCR association rates varied across HLA loci, with DRB1 alleles showing the most associated TCRs and HLA-C alleles the fewest. A further reported finding was that TCR beta sequences accurately predicted the HLA-A and HLA-B alleles for most subjects in the first cohort. The classifier was reported to diagnose cytomegalovirus status with high specificity and sensitivity in both the original cohort and the validation cohort. Some IMGT-functional V segments, including TRBV6-2 and TRBV6-3, could not be distinguished by the 87-base-pair reads and were therefore excluded. A later analysis found that most CMV-associated TCR beta chains appeared HLA-restricted, with HLA associations seemingly driven largely by CMV exposure.

This clone was seen only a few times. Its specific antigen is unknown. There are no base qualities to consult, and no much larger clone falls within one base. Measured from the cysteine to the phenylalanine, the CDR3 is 18 residues long. Just CDR3 DNA is preserved here, 54 bases in frame from base 1. V is shortened by 1 base, J by 0 bases, and the region joining them spans 16 bases. In total, over 600 healthy bone marrow donors made up the cohort. All cohort members were sampled while nominally healthy, although unrecorded immune exposures were likely present. The donor was CMV seropositive and belonged to the group of 270 or so seropositive cohort members. A peripheral blood sample was collected from each donor, and TCR beta sequencing was performed on peripheral blood mononuclear cells. The Qiagen DNeasy Blood Extraction Kit was used to extract genomic DNA from the blood cell samples. Receptors were amplified or captured by the immunoSEQ multiplex PCR assay. A mixture of 60 forward primers for TCR Vbeta segments and 13 reverse primers for TCR Jbeta segments was used in the multiplex PCR. Amplification of the CDR3 region of rearranged TCR beta genes was performed with a multiplex PCR assay on genomic DNA. On the Illumina HiSeq System, the amplified TCR beta libraries were sequenced as 87-base-pair reads. In the authors' own workflow: In a later analysis, some 80 million unique TCR beta chains were counted across the roughly 610 repertoires, and roughly 11 million of these chains were shared by at least two donors. To remove PCR and sequencing errors, raw reads were error-corrected and collapsed into unique sequences using a nearest-neighbor algorithm that merged closely related sequences. V, D and J gene segments were assigned by aligning CDR3 sequences to IMGT reference sequences. Each retained sequence needed at least a six-nucleotide match to both a V gene segment and a J gene segment. Rearrangements were classified as productive when the CDR3 lacked stop codons and remained in frame with V and J, and all other rearrangements were classified as non-productive. Following IMGT convention, CDR3 was defined as the stretch from the second conserved V-encoded cysteine up to the conserved J-encoded phenylalanine. The earlier analysis of about 500 of the donors excluded sequences that lacked an unambiguous match to a single V gene segment. In an earlier analysis of 587 of the donors, a V segment was called functional when productive rearrangements were above 56.7%, and segregating when the standard deviation between donors exceeded 5%. To diagnose cytomegalovirus status from the catalog of TCR beta chain sequences, a statistical classification framework was built. A later analysis assigned V and J genes by comparing TCR nucleotide sequences with IMGT/GENE-DB human TR gene sequences. The TCRdist pipeline was used in a later analysis to assign CDR3 sequences and most-parsimonious VDJ recombination scenarios. In a later analysis, each TCR beta chain was defined by its CDR3 amino acid sequence together with its V-gene family, and reads lacking a unique V-gene family were excluded. A later analysis removed 592 highly shared, low-generation-probability nucleotide sequences to deal with suspected cross-contamination and a sequencing artifact. In a later analysis, a clonal expansion index was calculated for each public chain from normalized within-repertoire ranks of inferred template counts. Generation probabilities in a later analysis came from a VDJ recombination model fitted to out-of-frame rearrangements, and those results were checked against IGoR. In a later analysis, hypergeometric tests were used to score TCR-TCR, TCR-HLA and TCR-CMV co-occurrence, with a repertoire-size bias correction applied to TCR pairs. False discovery rates were estimated in a later analysis by permuting HLA or CMV assignments 20 times. In a later analysis, co-occurring TCRs were grouped using DBSCAN, and TCRdist sequence similarity was added for clustering within HLA-allele-positive subsets. Repertoires with fewer than 30,000 or more than 120,000 public chains, plus five repertoires with anomalous nucleotide sharing, were excluded from co-occurrence clustering. TCRdb provides this immuneACCESS table in a form limited to in-frame rearrangements. Some clones are lacking; in checked studies, under half of them reflect an unresolved V gene, and why the rest are absent is not known. V and J calls and clone size come straight from that table; D and trimming were deduced from the DNA. Within this sample are roughly 180,000 clones, with roughly 9.4% of them counted one time only. The ten largest clones take up 1% to 1.5% of the sample.

This sequence uses TRBV5-3 and TRBJ1-4; too little of a D gene remains to name it. TRBV5-3 is marked as an open reading frame, function uncertain. Specimen: PBMCs. The sequence came from a young woman in good health and CMV-seropositive. The CDR3 here reads CARSLSNRALATNEKLFF. The DNA is TGTGCCAGAAGCTTGAGCAACAGAGCACTTGCAACTAATGAAAAACTGTTTTTT.